This T cell receptor (beta chain) was captured in a study of radiotherapy plus CTLA-4 blockade in lung cancer (dated by TCRdb to the late 2010s). The study in broad terms: Objective responses were observed in about a sixth of enrolled patients, and disease control was achieved in around 30%. Here is what the overall study found, with its caveats: The strongest predictors of response, as reported, were early dynamic changes in blood T cell clones along with a rise in serum interferon-beta after radiation. After treatment with radiotherapy and ipilimumab, TCR clones that originated in tumors expanded in peripheral blood.

Library construction relied on the immunoSEQ multiplex PCR assay. TCRdb took over this immuneACCESS table, retaining in-frame rearrangements with V and J assigned. Such tables are incomplete; in checked studies, under half of the missing clones stem from an unresolved V gene, and the remainder is unexplained. Present in this sample are under 65,000 clones, approximately 82% of which were seen just once. 6% to 7.5% of the sample comes from the top ten. The study tested focal radiation therapy combined with CTLA-4 blockade (ipilimumab) in patients with chemo-refractory metastatic non-small-cell lung cancer. This clone has only one observation. Its binding antigen is unknown. Qualities for individual bases were not recorded, and no much larger clone is one base off. The junction carries 11 bases between V and J, which are trimmed by 4 bases and 5 bases respectively. CDR1 and CDR2, looked up from the germline V gene, are KGHSH and LQKENI. From cysteine to phenylalanine, the CDR3 is 13 amino acids long. CDR3 DNA is the only sequence kept; it has 39 bases, read in frame from the first base.

This receptor was taken from a human donor with non-small cell lung cancer whose response to radiotherapy plus ipilimumab could not be evaluated. The V gene is TRBV18 and the J gene is TRBJ2-5, with TRBD1 tentatively as D gene (5 bases match). Sequenced here: peripheral blood, sampled from a patient treated with radiotherapy plus ipilimumab. The sequence in DNA is TGTGCCAGCTCACGAGACAGAGTGGAGACCCAGTACTTC. Its coded protein is CASSRDRVETQYF.